This TCR beta chain was obtained from a study of Ad26.COV2.S vaccination and SARS-CoV-2 variants. Study information: Ad26.COV2.S was injected intramuscularly once or twice, 56 days apart. Findings and caveats of the study: Placebo recipients showed lower spike-specific TCR breadth than vaccinees. Breadth and depth estimates from TCRs may understate total T cell responses.

Method: immunoSEQ multiplex PCR; TCRdb's copy keeps in-frame clones and lacks some. The sample lists about 440,000 clones; around 88% were seen once. The germline gives CDR1 LGHNA, CDR2 YSLEER. With V trimmed by 0 bases and J by 15 bases, 14 bases remained unmatched. This CDR3 has 15 amino acids. This sample's treatment: some 20 received Ad26.COV2.S at low or high dose, single or two shots; 5 received placebo; per-sample allocation not given. Sampling was done on day 63 after the first vaccine or placebo injection. A note on this clone: Its antigen is not known.

The TCR originated in a person between 18 and 59 years old who received the Ad26.COV2.S COVID-19 vaccine or a placebo. The specimen comprised peripheral blood, sampled in a trial of Ad26.COV2.S vaccine versus placebo. This chain links TRBV4-3 with TRBJ2-1; TRBD2 matches 7 bases. The DNA for the CDR3 is TGCGCCAGCAGCCAAGACGGTTATGGACGGGAGGAGGTGTTCTTC. Translating gives CASSQDGYGREEVFF.